The rows below give T cell receptor beta chains drawn from one sample of a study of CD8+CD57+ T cells in acquired aplastic anemia. TCRdb ran MiXCR on the reads and lists one entry per CDR3 protein. Among about 270,000 distinct CDR3 sequences, 82% were seen once, and the ten largest hold 35% to 50%. Sequencing was done on a sample of sorted CD4+, CD8+, or CD8+CD57+ T cells (not recorded which) from PBMCs. The receptors derive from a human donor with aplastic anemia. CDR3s include the opening cysteine and the closing phenylalanine or tryptophan. A D gene is named only where the DNA matches it firmly. Expanded clones are given a class, and other clones once, few, many or no size at all.

clone size	V gene	J gene	D gene	CDR3 protein	CDR3 DNA
few	TRBV7-8	TRBJ1-2	NA	CASSLAGGADTQGYTF	TGTGCCAGCAGCTTAGCGGGAGGTGCCGATACGCAGGGCTACACCTTC
NA	TRBV7-6	TRBJ2-3	NA	CASSSGRGQDTHHF	TGTGCCAGCAGCTCCGGTCGAGGTCAGGATACGCATCATTTT
NA	TRBV7-9	TRBJ1-5	NA	CASSEGSTGATDQF	TGTGCCAGCAGCGAGGGGTCGACTGGGGCCACCGACCAGTTT
NA	TRBV15	TRBJ2-1	NA	CATSRYSSQDAQFF	TGTGCCACCAGCAGGTACAGCAGCCAAGATGCACAGTTCTTC
NA	TRBV7-9	TRBJ2-3	NA	CASSLVAGADLLCF	TGTGCCAGCAGCTTAGTAGCCGGTGCCGATTTGTTGTGTTTT
NA	TRBV9	TRBJ1-1	NA	CASSLAANIPFF	TGTGCCAGCAGCTTAGCTGCGAACATTCCTTTCTTT
NA	TRBV7-3	TRBJ2-2	TRBD2	CASSFELAGGRDLFF	TGTGCCAGCAGCTTTGAACTAGCGGGAGGTCGGGATCTGTTTTTT
NA	TRBV6-1	TRBJ2-7	NA	CASRFVGAYEQYF	TGTGCCAGCAGATTCGTGGGGGCCTACGAGCAGTACTTC
NA	TRBV2	TRBJ1-1	NA	CASGGVGGAKTEAFF	TGTGCCAGCGGTGGGGTGGGGGGGGCTAAGACTGAAGCTTTCTTT
NA	TRBV5-1	TRBJ2-7	NA	CASSFSEHIGDHEQYF	TGCGCCAGCAGCTTCTCCGAACACATTGGGGACCACGAGCAGTACTTC
NA	TRBV24-1	TRBJ1-2	TRBD1	CATRGGDRGYTF	TGTGCCACCAGAGGCGGGGACAGGGGCTACACCTTC
NA	TRBV7-8	TRBJ1-1	NA	CASSLSGGGDEEAFF	TGTGCCAGCAGCTTATCAGGCGGAGGGGATGAGGAAGCTTTCTTT
NA	TRBV7-3	TRBJ2-3	TRBD2	CASSIAGGAVAHYF	TGTGCCAGCAGCATAGCGGGAGGCGCCGTTGCGCACTATTTT
few	TRBV11-3	TRBJ2-1	TRBD1	CASSLDLTGFFNEQFF	TGTGCCAGCAGCTTAGATCTGACAGGGTTTTTCAATGAGCAGTTCTTC
NA	TRBV7-8	TRBJ1-2	NA	CASSFTPDGAAGSTF	TGTGCCAGCAGCTTTACTCCAGACGGCGCAGCTGGCTCCACCTTC
NA	TRBV9	TRBJ1-5	NA	CASSIDDSPNQPRHF	TGTGCCAGTAGTATAGACGACAGCCCCAATCAGCCCCGGCATTTT
NA	TRBV15	TRBJ1-1	NA	CATSREDEAFF	TGTGCCACCAGCAGAGAAGATGAAGCTTTCTTT
many	TRBV14	TRBJ1-2	NA	CASSQGLGGAYGYTF	TGTGCCAGCAGCCAAGGCCTCGGGGGGGCCTATGGCTACACCTTC
NA	TRBV9	TRBJ1-1	TRBD1	CASSVQDRDTEAFF	TGTGCCAGCAGCGTACAGGACAGGGACACTGAAGCTTTCTTT
NA	TRBV9	TRBJ2-7	NA	CATSGRGQAYDKYF	TGTGCCACCAGCGGCCGGGGCCAGGCCTACGATAAGTACTTC
NA	TRBV7-9	TRBJ1-1	NA	CASSLGGVSGRRPIF	TGTGCCAGCAGCTTAGGTGGGGTAAGCGGGAGGAGACCCATCTTT
NA	TRBV2	TRBJ2-2	TRBD1	CASRGTGNTGELFF	TGTGCCAGCAGGGGGACAGGGAACACCGGGGAGCTGTTTTTT
NA	TRBV11-2	TRBJ2-7	NA	CASSPEGDDHEQYF	TGTGCCAGCAGCCCTGAGGGGGACGACCACGAGCAGTACTTC
NA	TRBV7-3	TRBJ1-1	NA	CASSIKGGGTEAFF	TGTGCCAGCAGCATAAAGGGGGGCGGGACTGAAGCTTTCTTT
NA	TRBV5-6	TRBJ2-3	TRBD2	CASSFPRLAGETDTQYF	TGTGCCAGTAGCTTCCCTAGACTAGCGGGAGAGACAGATACGCAGTATTTT
few	TRBV6-4	TRBJ2-1	NA	CASRTGGGNGQDEQFF	TGTGCCAGCAGGACGGGGGGCGGAAACGGTCAGGATGAGCAGTTCTTC
NA	TRBV7-9	TRBJ2-1	TRBD2	CASSFRRSGGSDEGLTIYNEQFF	TGTGCCAGCAGCTTTCGAAGAAGCGGGGGGAGCGATGAGGGCCTCACCATCTACAATGAGCAGTTCTTC
NA	TRBV7-8	TRBJ2-1	TRBD2	CASSLTGGVNEEFFF	TGTGCCAGCAGCTTAACGGGGGGGGTCAATGAGGAGTTCTTCTTC
NA	TRBV24-1	TRBJ2-1	NA	CATGRREAQGEQFF	TGTGCCACCGGTAGACGGGAGGCACAGGGGGAGCAGTTCTTC
NA	TRBV9	TRBJ2-3	NA	CASSVSQGTQYFDF	NA
NA	TRBV15	TRBJ2-1	NA	CATSPARGRSDTQFF	TGTGCCACCAGCCCCGCGAGGGGACGCTCAGATACGCAGTTTTTT
NA	TRBV10-3	TRBJ1-1	NA	CATHPNRVTEAFF	TGTGCCACTCATCCTAATCGGGTCACTGAAGCTTTCTTT
once	TRBV12-3/TRBV12-4	TRBJ2-1	TRBD1	CASVPGQGINEQFF	TGTGCCAGCGTCCCGGGACAGGGCATCAATGAGCAGTTCTTC
few	TRBV25-1	TRBJ1-2	NA	CASSVAYGYTF	TGTGCCAGCAGTGTAGCTTATGGCTACACCTTC
NA	TRBV10-3	TRBJ2-3	NA	CAIRGQASTDTQYF	TGTGCCATCAGAGGGCAGGCCTCCACAGATACGCAGTATTTT
few	TRBV10-3	TRBJ2-2	TRBD2	CAISGTGTSVNTGELFF	TGTGCCATCAGTGGCACCGGGACTAGCGTGAACACCGGGGAGCTGTTTTTT
NA	TRBV11-2	TRBJ2-7	TRBD1	CASSLGTGQGYYEQYF	TGTGCCAGCAGCTTAGGGACGGGACAGGGTTACTACGAGCAGTACTTC
NA	TRBV5-4	TRBJ1-1	NA	CASSLGSPTEAFF	TGTGCCAGCAGCTTGGGCAGTCCCACTGAAGCTTTCTTT
NA	TRBV7-8	TRBJ2-7	NA	CASENLRGGYTQYF	TGCGCCAGCGAAAATCTGCGAGGTGGCTACACGCAGTACTTC
NA	TRBV7-8	TRBJ1-5	NA	CASSFHQSEQALSF	TGTGCCAGCAGCTTTCATCAAAGCGAGCAAGCCCTTTCCTTT
few	TRBV7-9	TRBJ1-4	NA	CASSFADTQYFGPF	NA
NA	TRBV19	TRBJ2-7	NA	CASSIGGTSYEQYF	TGTGCCAGTAGTATAGGAGGGACTTCCTACGAGCAGTACTTC
NA	TRBV7-9	TRBJ2-7	TRBD1	CASSSGQPIREQYF	TGTGCCAGCAGCTCGGGACAGCCTATACGCGAGCAGTACTTC
NA	TRBV7-9	TRBJ2-3	NA	CASSDGGSDTQYF	TGTGCCAGCAGCGACGGAGGCAGCGATACGCAGTATTTT
NA	TRBV19	TRBJ2-1	NA	CASSLDSGDSNDQLF	TGTGCCAGTAGTTTAGACTCCGGAGACTCCAATGACCAGTTGTTC
NA	TRBV9	TRBJ2-3	TRBD1	CASSESGTGAYGF	TGTGCCAGCAGCGAATCAGGGACAGGGGCCTATGGCTTT
NA	TRBV7-9	TRBJ2-7	NA	CAGQRARKAQYF	TGTGCCGGACAGCGGGCTAGGAAGGCGCAGTACTTC
NA	TRBV7-9	TRBJ2-3	TRBD2	CASSRDFVAGGTDTQYF	TGTGCCAGCAGCCGTGACTTCGTAGCGGGGGGCACAGATACGCAGTATTTT
NA	TRBV7-3	TRBJ2-3	NA	CASSIESDTQYF	TGTGCCAGCAGCATAGAGTCAGACACCCAGTATTTT